The 7 T cell receptor beta chains given below trace back to one sample, sequenced in a study of cytotoxic CD8 clonotypes in ibrutinib-treated CLL. The assay was immunoSEQ multiplex PCR, and TCRdb's table has in-frame clones only and misses some. Of some 200,000 clones listed, nearly 80% are singletons. Sample: PBMCs, taken after 12 months of ibrutinib treatment. All receptors come from a human donor with chronic lymphocytic leukemia.

The rearrangement uses TRBV6-5 and TRBJ2-7, with D tentatively TRBD2 (5 bases). CDR1 is MNHEY and CDR2 is SVGAGI in the germline V gene. The CDR3 consists of 16 residues. Deletions cut 2 bases from V and 0 bases from J, with 14 bases between. The CDR3 DNA reads as TGTGCCAGCAGTTACGTGTCGGGGAGTAGCTCCTACGAGCAGTACTTC. Translation: CASSYVSGSSSYEQYF.

V gene TRBV4-1 combines with J gene TRBJ2-3; 8 bases map to TRBD2. The V gene end was trimmed by 6 bases and the J gene end by 0 bases; junction bases not matched to a gene: 8. Germline-derived CDR1 and CDR2 are MGHRA and YSYEKL. There are 16 residues in the CDR3. The CDR3 protein is CASSSGLAASTDTQYF. The CDR3 nucleotides are TGCGCCAGCAGTTCCGGACTAGCAGCTAGCACAGATACGCAGTATTTT.

The rearrangement links TRBV4-1 to TRBJ1-1, with 10 nucleotides matching TRBD1. CDR1 is MGHRA, CDR2 YSYEKL, per germline. V lost 4 bases and J lost 1; bases outside the gene matches: 3. CDR3 size: 15 residues. The CDR3 nucleotides are TGCGCCAGCAGCCTGGACAGGGGGGCGAACACTGAAGCTTTCTTT. Amino acid sequence: CASSLDRGANTEAFF.

This rearrangement joins TRBV7-6 to TRBJ2-7; maybe TRBD1 (6 bases). V gave up 0 bases and J gave up 5 bases, with 14 bases separating them. The CDR3 runs to 15 residues. Germline-derived CDR1 and CDR2 are SGHVS and FNYEAQ. In DNA, the CDR3 is TGTGCCAGCAGCTTAGCCGGGACAACCGACCACGAGCAGTACTTC. Amino acid sequence: CASSLAGTTDHEQYF.

Written as DNA, the CDR3 is TGCGCCAGCAGCTCCACCGCCACAGGGCAAGAGACCCAGTACTTC. It is translated as CASSSTATGQETQYF. This chain joins TRBV5-1 and TRBJ2-5, with D tentatively TRBD1 (6 bases). The CDR3 has 15 residues. Per germline, CDR1 SGHRS and CDR2 YFSETQ. V dropped 3 bases and J dropped 2 bases, with 14 bases sitting between them.

As DNA, the CDR3 is TGCGCCAGCCAGTCCCAACCCACTAGCGCTTCCACAGATACGCAGTATTTT. Amino acids: CASQSQPTSASTDTQYF. V is TRBV5-1 and J is TRBJ2-3; 7 bases map to TRBD2. Trimming took 7 bases from V and 2 from J; bases not matched to a gene: 16. The CDR3 contains 17 residues. From germline, CDR1 is SGHRS and CDR2 YFSETQ. The full variable domain, rest sourced from reference TRBV5-1 and TRBJ2-3, is KAGVTQTPRYLIKTRGQQVTLSCSPISGHRSVSWYQQTPGQGLQFLFEYFSETQRNKGNFPGRFSGRQFSNSRSEMNVSTLELGDSALYLCASQSQPTSASTDTQYFGPGTRLTVL.

This chain connects TRBV5-4 to TRBJ1-1, with a tentative D call TRBD1 (6 bases). V was pared by 5 bases and J by 8 bases, with 19 bases between. CDR3 length: 14 residues. The V gene's germline CDR1 is SGHNT and CDR2 YYREEE (reference sequence). CDR3 amino acids: CASSPTGSSPEAFF. The CDR3 bases are TGTGCCAGCAGTCCAACAGGGTCCTCCCCCGAAGCTTTCTTT.